These 2 T cell receptor beta chains were sequenced from one sample in a study of CD8+CD57+ T cells in acquired aplastic anemia. Profiling of TCR beta VDJ combinations and CDR3 sequences used genomic DNA as template. From the reads, TCRdb called clonotypes with MiXCR, one entry per CDR3 protein. Counted here are approximately 170,000 distinct CDR3 sequences, around half occurring once; the ten biggest clones make up 16%. Sequencing input: sorted CD4+, CD8+, or CD8+CD57+ T cells (not recorded which) from PBMCs. The receptors were sampled from a human donor in good health, serving as a control.

The genes are TRBV19 and TRBJ1-5; 7 nucleotides agree with TRBD1. Trimming cost V 7 bases and J 6 bases; bases outside gene matches: 12. CDR1 is LNHDA and CDR2 is SQIVND in the germline V gene (reference sequence). CDR3 length: 15 residues. The CDR3 sequence is CASTPDRRSPQPQHF. Here the CDR3 DNA reads TGTGCCAGTACCCCGGACAGGCGGTCACCTCAGCCCCAGCATTTT.

The rearrangement joins TRBV11-2 to TRBJ1-6, with a weak D call TRBD1 (5 bases). Germline V lookup: CDR1 SGHAT, CDR2 FQNNGV. Trimming took 5 bases from V and 6 from J, leaving 11 bases between them. This CDR3 has 14 residues. The CDR3 here is CASSLVGTNSPLHF. The CDR3 nucleotides read TGTGCCAGCAGCCTAGTGGGGACTAATTCACCCCTCCACTTT.